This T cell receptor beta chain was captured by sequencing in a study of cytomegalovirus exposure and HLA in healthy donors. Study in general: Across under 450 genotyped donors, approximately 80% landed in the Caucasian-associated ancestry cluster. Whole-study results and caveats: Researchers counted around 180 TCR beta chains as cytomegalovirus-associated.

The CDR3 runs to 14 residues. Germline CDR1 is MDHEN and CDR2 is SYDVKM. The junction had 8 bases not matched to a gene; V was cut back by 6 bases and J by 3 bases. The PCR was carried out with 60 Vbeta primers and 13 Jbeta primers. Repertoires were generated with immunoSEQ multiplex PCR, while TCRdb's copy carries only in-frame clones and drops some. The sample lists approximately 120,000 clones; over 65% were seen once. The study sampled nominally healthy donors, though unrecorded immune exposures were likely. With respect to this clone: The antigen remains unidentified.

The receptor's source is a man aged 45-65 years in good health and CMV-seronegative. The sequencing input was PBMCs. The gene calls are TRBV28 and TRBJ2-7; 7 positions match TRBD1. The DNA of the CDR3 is TGTGCCAGCAGACCCCTGGGACAGCTCTACGAGCAGTACTTC. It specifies CASRPLGQLYEQYF.